Listed below are T cell receptor beta chains from one sample, sequenced in a study of T cells in Graves' hyperthyroidism and ophthalmopathy. TCRdb re-derived calls from the multiplex PCR reads in MiXCR, one entry per CDR3 protein. The table lists over 350,000 distinct CDR3 sequences, less than 20% of them singletons, with over 35% in the top ten. Sequencing used blood. The receptors derive from a man aged 18-30 years with Graves' ophthalmopathy. The CDR3 runs from the conserved cysteine through the conserved F or W. The order of the fields is J gene, D gene, V gene, clone size, CDR3 protein, CDR3 DNA. D genes are given only for firm matches. Clone size appears in some rows only: once, few, many, or a class for an expanded clone.

J: TRBJ2-2
D: NA
V: TRBV12-3/TRBV12-4
size: few
CDR3: CASSLLRTGELFF
DNA: TGTGCCAGCAGTTTACTGCGCACCGGGGAGCTGTTTTTT

J: TRBJ1-6
D: TRBD1
V: TRBV5-6
size: NA
CDR3: CASSSWTGGYSPLHF
DNA: TGTGCCAGCAGCAGCTGGACAGGGGGATATTCACCCCTCCACTTT

J: TRBJ2-1
D: TRBD1
V: TRBV5-6
size: NA
CDR3: CASSSDRGFYNEQFF
DNA: TGTGCCAGCAGCTCGGACAGGGGATTCTACAATGAGCAGTTCTTC

J: TRBJ2-5
D: NA
V: TRBV5-5
size: many
CDR3: CASSTQGTPETQYF
DNA: TGTGCCAGCAGCACACAGGGAACCCCAGAGACCCAGTACTTC

J: TRBJ1-1
D: NA
V: TRBV29-1
size: many
CDR3: CSVESRGFENTEAFF
DNA: TGCAGCGTTGAAAGCCGAGGATTTGAGAACACTGAAGCTTTCTTT

J: TRBJ2-3
D: NA
V: TRBV4-2
size: NA
CDR3: CASSQEGGLLTDTQYF
DNA: TGTGCCAGCAGCCAAGAAGGGGGACTTCTCACAGATACGCAGTATTTT

J: TRBJ2-3
D: TRBD2
V: TRBV3-1
size: NA
CDR3: CASSRPGLAPTDTQYF
DNA: TGTGCCAGCAGCCGCCCGGGACTAGCCCCCACAGATACGCAGTATTTT

J: TRBJ2-3
D: TRBD2
V: TRBV29-1
size: few
CDR3: CSVRSPGLAGSTDTQYF
DNA: TGCAGCGTCCGATCCCCGGGACTAGCGGGGAGCACAGATACGCAGTATTTT

J: TRBJ1-5
D: TRBD1
V: TRBV19
size: few
CDR3: CASSGDSSNQPQHF
DNA: TGTGCCAGTAGTGGGGACAGTAGCAATCAGCCCCAGCATTTT

J: TRBJ2-3
D: TRBD2
V: TRBV20-1
size: many
CDR3: CSARDGSGGAGDTQYF
DNA: TGCAGTGCTAGAGATGGGAGCGGGGGGGCTGGAGATACGCAGTATTTT

J: TRBJ2-4
D: NA
V: TRBV20-1
size: many
CDR3: CSASGSGKNIQYF
DNA: TGCAGTGCTAGTGGTAGCGGCAAAAACATTCAGTACTTC

J: TRBJ2-3
D: NA
V: TRBV29-1
size: few
CDR3: CSAVRISGPDTQYF
DNA: TGCAGCGCCGTAAGAATCTCGGGACCAGATACGCAGTATTTT

J: TRBJ2-1
D: NA
V: TRBV12-5
size: many
CDR3: CASGLGQSSYNEQFF
DNA: TGTGCTAGTGGTTTGGGACAAAGCTCCTACAATGAGCAGTTCTTC

J: TRBJ1-6
D: TRBD1
V: TRBV7-6
size: NA
CDR3: CASSLSDRVDSPLHF
DNA: TGTGCCAGCAGCTTATCGGACAGGGTGGATTCACCCCTCCACTTT

J: TRBJ2-7
D: NA
V: TRBV27
size: few
CDR3: CASSSAYYREQYF
DNA: TGTGCCAGCAGTTCCGCCTACTACCGCGAGCAGTACTTC

J: TRBJ1-4
D: NA
V: TRBV5-8
size: many
CDR3: CASSLAGALGEKLFF
DNA: TGTGCCAGCAGCTTGGCCGGGGCCCTCGGCGAAAAACTGTTTTTT

J: TRBJ2-7
D: NA
V: TRBV20-1
size: few
CDR3: CSASSGLEQYF
DNA: TGCAGTGCTAGTTCGGGGCTCGAGCAGTACTTC

J: TRBJ1-5
D: TRBD1
V: TRBV28
size: NA
CDR3: CASKGETGGKAQPQHF
DNA: TGTGCCAGCAAGGGGGAGACAGGGGGCAAGGCTCAGCCCCAGCATTTT

J: TRBJ1-1
D: TRBD1
V: TRBV12-3/TRBV12-4
size: many
CDR3: CASSLGGQGDTEAFF
DNA: TGTGCCAGCAGCCTAGGCGGGCAGGGGGACACTGAAGCTTTCTTT

J: TRBJ2-7
D: TRBD1
V: TRBV7-2
size: many
CDR3: CASSFSGTGAGKQYF
DNA: TGTGCCAGCAGCTTCTCTGGGACAGGGGCGGGGAAGCAGTACTTC

J: TRBJ2-7
D: NA
V: TRBV6-1
size: NA
CDR3: CASSQGALSAYEQYF
DNA: TGTGCCAGCAGTCAAGGAGCATTATCAGCCTACGAGCAGTACTTC

J: TRBJ2-1
D: TRBD2
V: TRBV11-2
size: many
CDR3: CASSLSGVVSNEQFF
DNA: TGTGCCAGCAGCCTGAGCGGGGTAGTGAGCAATGAGCAGTTCTTC

J: TRBJ2-3
D: NA
V: TRBV19
size: NA
CDR3: CASSIDRDSTDTQYF
DNA: TGTGCCAGTAGTATAGACCGGGACAGCACAGATACGCAGTATTTT

J: TRBJ2-3
D: TRBD2
V: TRBV11-2
size: NA
CDR3: CASSTGTSGADTQYF
DNA: TGTGCCAGCAGCACCGGGACTAGCGGGGCGGATACGCAGTATTTT

J: TRBJ2-7
D: NA
V: TRBV6-6
size: few
CDR3: CASSYSGLVYEQYF
DNA: TGTGCCAGCAGTTACTCAGGGTTGGTGTACGAGCAGTACTTC

J: TRBJ2-7
D: TRBD1
V: TRBV29-1
size: NA
CDR3: CSVTTGSSSYEQYF
DNA: TGCAGCGTTACGACAGGGTCTAGTTCCTACGAGCAGTACTTC

J: TRBJ1-2
D: NA
V: TRBV5-4
size: NA
CDR3: CASSSDDRTGNGYTF
DNA: TGTGCCAGCAGTTCAGACGATCGAACAGGGAATGGCTACACCTTC

J: TRBJ1-2
D: NA
V: TRBV12-3/TRBV12-4
size: many
CDR3: CATFNYGYTF
DNA: TGTGCCACCTTTAACTATGGCTACACCTTC

J: TRBJ1-2
D: NA
V: TRBV20-1
size: many
CDR3: CSAIQGLYGDYGYTF
DNA: TGCAGTGCTATCCAAGGTTTATACGGGGACTATGGCTACACCTTC

J: TRBJ2-1
D: NA
V: TRBV7-9
size: NA
CDR3: CASSSRHRILHNEQFF
DNA: TGTGCCAGCAGCTCAAGGCACCGAATTTTACACAATGAGCAGTTCTTC

J: TRBJ2-7
D: NA
V: TRBV25-1
size: few
CDR3: CASRSTATYEQYF
DNA: TGTGCCAGCCGATCGACGGCAACCTACGAGCAGTACTTC

J: TRBJ2-7
D: NA
V: TRBV18
size: few
CDR3: CASSPPKGSYEQYF
DNA: TGTGCCAGCTCACCACCGAAGGGATCCTACGAGCAGTACTTC

J: TRBJ2-7
D: TRBD1
V: TRBV2
size: many
CDR3: CASTGQGPYEQYF
DNA: TGTGCCAGCACCGGACAGGGGCCGTACGAGCAGTACTTC

J: TRBJ2-7
D: TRBD1
V: TRBV6-1
size: NA
CDR3: CTSSPGQGARGEQYF
DNA: TGTACCAGCAGCCCGGGACAGGGGGCTCGGGGCGAGCAGTACTTC

J: TRBJ2-7
D: NA
V: TRBV12-3/TRBV12-4
size: many
CDR3: CASRAQETYEQYF
DNA: TGTGCCAGCAGAGCCCAGGAGACCTACGAGCAGTACTTC

J: TRBJ2-5
D: TRBD1
V: TRBV19
size: few
CDR3: CASRDRGQETQYF
DNA: TGTGCCAGTCGGGACAGGGGGCAGGAGACCCAGTACTTC

J: TRBJ2-7
D: NA
V: TRBV19
size: NA
CDR3: CASSLKRIPYEQYF
DNA: TGTGCCAGTAGTCTCAAAAGAATTCCCTACGAGCAGTACTTC

J: TRBJ2-3
D: NA
V: TRBV3-1
size: many
CDR3: CASKTAADTDTQYF
DNA: TGTGCCTCTAAGACGGCAGCAGACACAGATACGCAGTATTTT

J: TRBJ2-3
D: TRBD2
V: TRBV4-1
size: NA
CDR3: CASQPGGGAVHTDTQYF
DNA: TGCGCCAGCCAGCCAGGCGGGGGGGCTGTTCATACAGATACGCAGTATTTT

J: TRBJ2-1
D: NA
V: TRBV6-1
size: NA
CDR3: CASSPVTGTEQFF
DNA: TGTGCCAGCAGTCCCGTTACCGGGACAGAGCAGTTCTTC

J: TRBJ2-2
D: NA
V: TRBV24-1
size: NA
CDR3: CATSDLRMVPGELFF
DNA: TGTGCCACCAGTGATTTGCGGATGGTTCCCGGGGAGCTGTTTTTT

J: TRBJ2-1
D: NA
V: TRBV7-8
size: many
CDR3: CASSLTQNEQFF
DNA: TGTGCCAGCAGCTTAACCCAGAATGAGCAGTTCTTC

J: TRBJ1-1
D: NA
V: TRBV7-9
size: many
CDR3: CASRTGHPSGMAEAFF
DNA: TGTGCCAGTCGGACCGGGCACCCTTCCGGTATGGCTGAAGCTTTCTTT

J: TRBJ1-1
D: NA
V: TRBV11-2
size: NA
CDR3: CASSREGGNTEAFF
DNA: TGTGCCAGCAGCCGGGAGGGCGGTAACACTGAAGCTTTCTTT

J: TRBJ2-5
D: TRBD2
V: TRBV7-2
size: many
CDR3: CASSLTGGETQYF
DNA: TGTGCCAGCAGCTTAACGGGGGGGGAGACCCAGTACTTC

J: TRBJ1-5
D: NA
V: TRBV12-3/TRBV12-4
size: many
CDR3: CASKSTNNDPQHF
DNA: TGTGCCAGCAAAAGTACCAACAACGACCCCCAGCATTTT

J: TRBJ1-1
D: TRBD1
V: TRBV10-3
size: NA
CDR3: CAIDRGLEAFF
DNA: TGTGCCATCGACAGGGGGCTTGAAGCTTTCTTT